This TCR beta chain was sequenced for a study of T cell changes during pregnancy in multiple sclerosis. CDR1 is MDHEN and CDR2 is SYDVKM in the germline V gene. Trimming removed 4 bases from V and 3 bases from J, with 15 bases in between. There are 16 residues in the CDR3. Measured with immunoSEQ multiplex PCR; TCRdb has only the in-frame clones, and not every one. The profile shows tens of thousands of clones, about 92% of them singletons. The specimen comprised peripheral blood, sampled after pregnancy. The rearrangement links TRBV28 to TRBJ2-2; a weak D match, TRBD1 (5 bases). The origin of this receptor is a female donor with multiple sclerosis, enrolled in a pregnancy study. CDR3 protein: CASSSYRMRYTGELFF. CDR3 DNA sequence: TGTGCCAGCAGTTCATACAGGATGAGGTACACCGGGGAGCTGTTTTTT.